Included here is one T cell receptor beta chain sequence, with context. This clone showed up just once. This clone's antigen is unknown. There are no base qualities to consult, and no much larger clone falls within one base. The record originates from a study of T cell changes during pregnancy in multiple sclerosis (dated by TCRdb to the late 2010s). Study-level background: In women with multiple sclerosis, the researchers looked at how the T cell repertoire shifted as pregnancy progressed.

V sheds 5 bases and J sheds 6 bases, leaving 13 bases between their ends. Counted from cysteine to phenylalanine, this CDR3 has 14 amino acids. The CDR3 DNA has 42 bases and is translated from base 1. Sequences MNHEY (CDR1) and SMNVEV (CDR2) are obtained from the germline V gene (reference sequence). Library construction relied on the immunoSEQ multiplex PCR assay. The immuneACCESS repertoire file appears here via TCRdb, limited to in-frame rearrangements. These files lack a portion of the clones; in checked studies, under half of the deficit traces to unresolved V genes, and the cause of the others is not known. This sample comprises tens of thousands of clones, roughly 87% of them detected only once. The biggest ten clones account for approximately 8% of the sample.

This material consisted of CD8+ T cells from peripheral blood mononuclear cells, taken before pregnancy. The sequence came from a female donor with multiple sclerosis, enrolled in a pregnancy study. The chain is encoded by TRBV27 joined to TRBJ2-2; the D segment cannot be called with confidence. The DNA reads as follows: TGTGCCAGCAGTGATAGTTATATGGCCGGGGAGCTGTTTTTT. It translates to CASSDSYMAGELFF.